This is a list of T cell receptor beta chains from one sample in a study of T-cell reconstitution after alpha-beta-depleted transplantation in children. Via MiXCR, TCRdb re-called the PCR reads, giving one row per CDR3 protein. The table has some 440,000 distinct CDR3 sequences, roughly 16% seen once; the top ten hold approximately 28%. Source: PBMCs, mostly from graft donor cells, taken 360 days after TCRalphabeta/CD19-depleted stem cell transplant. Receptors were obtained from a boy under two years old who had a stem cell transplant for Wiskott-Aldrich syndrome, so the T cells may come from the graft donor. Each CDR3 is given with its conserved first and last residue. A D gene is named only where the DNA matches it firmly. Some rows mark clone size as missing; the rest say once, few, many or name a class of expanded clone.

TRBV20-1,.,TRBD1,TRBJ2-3,TGCAGTGCCGAAAAAGGGGACAGCTGGTATTTT,CSAEKGDSWYF
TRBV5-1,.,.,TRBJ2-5,TGCGCCAGCCACTCGGCTACTGGTTACCAAGAGACCCAGTACTTC,CASHSATGYQETQYF
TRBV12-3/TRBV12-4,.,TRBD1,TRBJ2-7,TGTGCCAGCAGTTTCGGGACAGGGGGCGAGCAGTACTTC,CASSFGTGGEQYF
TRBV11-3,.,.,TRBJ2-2,TGTGCCAGCAGCTTATCGCACTTTACCGGGGAGCTGTTTTTT,CASSLSHFTGELFF
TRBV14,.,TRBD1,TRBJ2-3,TGTGATCGGGACAGGAGCACAGATACGCAGTATTTT,CDRDRSTDTQYF
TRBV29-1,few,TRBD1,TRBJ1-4,TGCAGCGACAAGGACAGGGGATGGGAAAAACTGTTTTTT,CSDKDRGWEKLFF
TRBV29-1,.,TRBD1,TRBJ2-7,TGCAGCGTTGTGACAGGGTACGAGCAGTACTTC,CSVVTGYEQYF
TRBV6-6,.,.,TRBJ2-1,TGTGCCAGCAGTCCCCGGATCGACAATGAGCAGTTCTTC,CASSPRIDNEQFF
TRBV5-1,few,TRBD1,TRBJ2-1,TGCGCCAGCAGCGTTTACGGGACAGGGCTCTACAATGAGCAGTTCTTC,CASSVYGTGLYNEQFF
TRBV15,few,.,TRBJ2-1,TGTGCCACCTCCCGACCAGGGATGAGCAATGAGCAGTTCTTC,CATSRPGMSNEQFF
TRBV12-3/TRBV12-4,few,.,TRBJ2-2,TGTGCCAGCAGTTTTGGGGACTTCAAGGCCGGGGAGCTGTTTTTT,CASSFGDFKAGELFF
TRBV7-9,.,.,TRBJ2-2,TGTGCCAGCAGCTCCCGGGACGTTAACACCGGGGAGCTGTTTTTT,CASSSRDVNTGELFF
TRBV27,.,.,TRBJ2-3,TGTGCCAGCATCGGGACAGATACGCAGTATTTT,CASIGTDTQYF
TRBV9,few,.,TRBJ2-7,TGTGCCAGCAGTCCGACTCATTCCTCCCACGAGCAGTACTTC,CASSPTHSSHEQYF
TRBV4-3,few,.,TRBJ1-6,TGCGCCAGCAGCCAAGATCAACTGGGGTTATCACCCCTCCACTTT,CASSQDQLGLSPLHF
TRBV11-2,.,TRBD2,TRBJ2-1,TGTGCCAGCAGCTCGGGGGGGGGGTTTTACAATGAGCAGTTCTTC,CASSSGGGFYNEQFF
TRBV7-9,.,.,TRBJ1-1,TGTGCCAGCAGCCATCTGCGGGGGGGAAAAGCTTTCTTT,CASSHLRGGKAFF
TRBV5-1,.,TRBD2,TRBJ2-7,TGCGCCAGCAGCTTGGGACTAGCGGGGGCCGTCTACGAGCAGTACTTC,CASSLGLAGAVYEQYF
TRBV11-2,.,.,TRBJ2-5,TGTGCCAGCAGCTTCGTTGCAGGAGAGACCCAGTACTTC,CASSFVAGETQYF
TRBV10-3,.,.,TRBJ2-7,TGTGCCCTCAGTCCCAGGACCTACGAGCAGTACTTC,CALSPRTYEQYF
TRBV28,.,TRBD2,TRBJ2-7,TGTGCCAGCAGTTTACCGGGACTAGCGGGAGCAGGGCAGTACTTC,CASSLPGLAGAGQYF
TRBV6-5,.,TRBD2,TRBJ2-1,TGTGCCAGCAGTTACCTCCTAGCGGGAGGGTACAATGAGCAGTTCTTC,CASSYLLAGGYNEQFF
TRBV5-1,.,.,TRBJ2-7,TGCGCCAGCAGCTCTTGGATGGGGAACGGCTACGAGCAGTACTTC,CASSSWMGNGYEQYF
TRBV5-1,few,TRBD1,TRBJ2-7,TGCGCCAGCAGCTTAGGGACAGGGTATCACGAGCAGTACTTC,CASSLGTGYHEQYF
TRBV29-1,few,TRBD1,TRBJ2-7,TGCAGCGCTTCCCGGACAGGAACCGAGCAGTACTTC,CSASRTGTEQYF
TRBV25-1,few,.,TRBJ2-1,TGTGCCAGCAGGCCTAGCTCCTCCTACAATGAGCAGTTCTTC,CASRPSSSYNEQFF
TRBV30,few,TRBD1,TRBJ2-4,TGTGCCTGGGAGGGAGTGGGACAGAAAAACATTCAGTACTTC,CAWEGVGQKNIQYF
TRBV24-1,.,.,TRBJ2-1,TGTGCCACCAGTGATCGAGGACTGTTTTGGAATGAGCAGTTCTTC,CATSDRGLFWNEQFF
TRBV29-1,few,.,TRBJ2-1,TGCAGCGTTGGACAGGCGCAGTTCTTC,CSVGQAQFF
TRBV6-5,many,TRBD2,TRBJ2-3,TGTGCCAGCAGTTACTGGGTCGGGAGGGACACAGATACGCAGTATTTT,CASSYWVGRDTDTQYF
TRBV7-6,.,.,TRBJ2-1,TGTGCCAGCAGCCCCGAGAGTGCGGGAAGAGGAGATGAGCAGTTCTTC,CASSPESAGRGDEQFF
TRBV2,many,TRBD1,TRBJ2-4,TGTGCCAGCAGTGAAATATCCGGACAGGGGGCGAACATTCAGTACTTC,CASSEISGQGANIQYF
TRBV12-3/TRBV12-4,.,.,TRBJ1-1,TGTGCCAGCAGCCTACGGCCGGCGGAAGCTTTCTTT,CASSLRPAEAFF
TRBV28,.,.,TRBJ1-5,TGTGCCAGCAGTCCGGAGACAGGTCTTGGGGGCAATCAGCCCCAGCATTTT,CASSPETGLGGNQPQHF
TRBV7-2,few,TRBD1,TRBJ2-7,TGTGCCAGCAGCTTCGGACAGGGGAGCTCCTACGAGCAGTACTTC,CASSFGQGSSYEQYF